This TCR beta chain was recorded in a study of radiotherapy plus CTLA-4 blockade in lung cancer. Assay: immunoSEQ multiplex PCR; the TCRdb copy retains only in-frame clones and omits some. The table records 9,500 to 15,000 clones, about 80% of them present only once. About this clone itself: What it binds is unknown.

The CDR3 consists of 12 residues. From germline, CDR1 is MNHEY and CDR2 SVGAGI. V shed 5 bases and J shed 4 bases, with 8 bases lying between them. Overall study results and limits: Radiotherapy was combined with ipilimumab, and tumor-derived TCR clones then expanded in blood.

The chain couples TRBV6-5 to TRBJ2-5; D is perhaps TRBD1 (5 bases). The material was peripheral blood, obtained from a patient treated with radiotherapy plus ipilimumab. This TCR was sampled from a human donor with non-small cell lung cancer that progressed on radiotherapy plus ipilimumab. The CDR3 protein is CASSSQGETQYF. CDR3 nucleotides: TGTGCCAGCAGTAGCCAGGGAGAGACCCAGTACTTC.